The TCR beta chain under discussion was sequenced for a study of Graves' ophthalmopathy and Graves' hyperthyroidism (dated by TCRdb to 2017 to 2018). General notes on the study: Peripheral blood was collected at initial diagnosis, before any treatment. The study used TCR beta repertoire signatures to distinguish Graves' ophthalmopathy from Graves' hyperthyroidism and to predict progression to ophthalmopathy. In total, approximately 130 blood samples were TCR-sequenced: 40 to 45 ophthalmopathy, some 75 hyperthyroidism and approximately 17 hyperthyroidism-to-ophthalmopathy patients. A discovery set of about a hundred patients (43 ophthalmopathy, around 57 stable hyperthyroidism) was enrolled to explore V-J signatures distinguishing ophthalmopathy from hyperthyroidism. An independent validation cohort comprised 18 hyperthyroidism patients and about 16 patients who later progressed from hyperthyroidism to ophthalmopathy. In a handful of hyperthyroidism patients, the T-cell repertoire of thyroid tissue was compared with the T-cell repertoire of blood. Once sampling was done, hyperthyroidism patients were given methimazole at a starting dose of 30 mg daily, while ophthalmopathy patients were given high-dose intravenous methylprednisolone. The 100 discovery patients were divided at random into training and test sets in a 7:3 ratio.

Ophthalmopathy patients were characterized by moderately to severely active disease, a Clinical Activity Score of at least 3, a NOSPECS grade of at least 4, and a disease duration under 3 months. Patients with other autoimmune diseases, uncontrolled infections, pregnancy or lactation were excluded from the study. Clinical symptoms, serum thyroxine, TRAb, thyroid ultrasound and orbital computed tomography were used for diagnosis. Using Ficoll-Paque density gradient centrifugation, PBMCs were isolated from about 9.2 ml of fresh peripheral blood. Total RNA was extracted using Trizol reagent, and RNA quality was checked on an Agilent 2100 Bioanalyzer. Points on this clonotype: This clone's antigen is unknown. No qualities accompany the bases; no much larger clone lies one base away.

For repertoire sequencing, TCR beta CDR3 regions were amplified from RNA transcripts. HTBI primers and the Qiagen OneStep RT-PCR kit were used in a first-round RT-PCR, which was followed by a second-round multiplex PCR, size selection and purification. Sequencing of the libraries was carried out on an Illumina HiSeq2000 in paired-end mode with 100 bp reads. Processing in the source paper ran as follows. Reads were processed with SOAPnuke, discarding reads with adapters, uncalled bases, mean Phred below 15, or no exact constant-primer or identifier match. High-quality paired reads were merged with COPE v1.2.5. Clonotypes were defined as unique nucleotide sequences and were aligned to IMGT TRB V, D and J references using MiTCR v1.1. Analysis was restricted to V-J combinations with a frequency above 0.0001, which covered over 98% of repertoires. For each V-J combination, a TCR clonal expansion and chaos score was defined as F50 clonal expansion divided by the chaos observed in the TCRdist matrix. Features were reduced by Welch's t-statistics and random forest to about a dozen V-J combinations, which fed a naive Bayes classifier. The Morisita-Horn index was used to measure how similar the thyroid and blood repertoires were. TCRdb reworked the public reads: Q25 trimming with fastp, MiXCR clone assembly, productive beta chains retained. Each CDR3 protein gets just one entry, which takes the most common genes and DNA from the rows behind it. These V and J calls rely on TCRdb rather than the paper's analysis. Within this sample are roughly 400,000 distinct CDR3 sequences, with around 18% of them counted one time only. The ten biggest clones cover roughly 1.6% of the sample.

Study-wide conclusions, independent of this receptor: In validation, the model predicted ophthalmopathy progression with roughly 68% sensitivity and 72.22% specificity; about a dozen predicted patients were CT-confirmed with GO in a median of approximately 6.5 months. No statistical method was used to predetermine the sample size, and group allocation was not hidden from the investigators. The 13-signature model separated ophthalmopathy from stable hyperthyroidism with around 90% sensitivity and around 81% specificity in cross-validation, and 80%/75% in the test set. Most expanded thyroid clonotypes with a frequency above 0.001 also appeared in blood, which suggests that blood repertoires may reflect the immune response in the thyroid.

This clonotype originated in a woman aged 18 to 35 with Graves' ophthalmopathy. Donor details come from another sample of the same person, matched by shared clones. The sequenced sample consisted of peripheral blood.

CDR3 protein: CASSQFHPIRAPGQGTYEQYF. The DNA sequence reads TGTGCCAGCAGCCAATTCCACCCCATTCGTGCGCCGGGACAGGGGACCTACGAGCAGTACTTC. The receptor chain draws on TRBV14 and TRBJ2-7, and 10 junction bases match TRBD1. Trimmed from V: 2 bases; trimmed from J: 2 bases; junction bases lacking a gene match: 21. The CDR3 starts with the cysteine, ends with the phenylalanine, and has 21 residues. Of all the DNA, just the CDR3 is kept, 63 bases in frame from base 1. CDR1 SGHDN and CDR2 FVKESK were looked up in the germline V gene.